Given below is one T cell receptor (beta chain) in context. Sequenced by immunoSEQ multiplex PCR; TCRdb stores in-frame clones only, minus some. The sample lists approximately 400,000 clones, more than 70% occurring once. Ages ranged from roughly 18 to 100 years, with residence in 24 US areas. Cohorts were based on clinical histories the participants reported. The record originates from a study of blood T cell repertoires in COVID-19. The CDR3 is 16 amino acids. The V and J ends lost 5 bases and 8 bases, in that order; junction bases with no gene match: 14. The germline V gene encodes CDR1 LNHDA and CDR2 SQIVND (reference sequence).

The J gene is TRBJ2-4, the V gene TRBV19; 8 bases are shared with TRBD2. Sequenced material: PBMCs or T cells enriched from blood (not recorded which). This TCR was sampled from a woman under 30 who had recovered from COVID-19. The DNA for the CDR3 is TGTGCCAGTAGTCTTATAGAGGTTAGCGGGAAGGACATTCAGTACTTC. It encodes CASSLIEVSGKDIQYF.